This T cell receptor beta chain was identified during a study of identical twins. Germline values: CDR1 MDHEN, CDR2 SYDVKM. The germline V and J ends were trimmed by 5 bases and 3 bases, with 14 bases remaining between them. CDR3 size: 15 residues. One entry per CDR3 protein results from TCRdb running MiXCR on the 5' RACE reads. The table includes 570,000 or so distinct CDR3 sequences, nearly 10% detected once. This clonotype was observed a few times. These data were also reused for a study on yellow fever vaccine responses in identical twins.

This chain connects TRBV28 to TRBJ1-5; perhaps TRBD1 as D (5 bases). The receptor comes from a woman aged 18-29 years in good health. Sequenced sample: PBMCs. The CDR3 region is CASSRLGGFNQPQHF. DNA for the CDR3: TGTGCCAGCAGTCGCCTCGGGGGGTTCAATCAGCCCCAGCATTTT. Filled out from reference TRBV28 and TRBJ1-5, the complete variable domain reads DVKVTQSSRYLVKRTGEKVFLECVQDMDHENMFWYRQDPGLGLRLIYFSYDVKMKEKGDIPEGYSVSREKKERFSLILESASTNQTSMYLCASSRLGGFNQPQHFGDGTRLSIL.